This TCR beta chain appears in the sequencing data of a study of T cell repertoires in cytomegalovirus infection. In the study overall: CMV infection plus the matching HLA type was flagged by public TCR beta signatures.

Trimming removed 6 bases from V and 5 bases from J, with 29 bases in between. Germline lookup yields CDR1 SNHLY and CDR2 FYNNEI. CDR3 length: 18 residues. Remarks on this clonotype: What it recognizes is unknown.

In TCRdb, the reads were re-called with MiXCR into one record per CDR3 protein. Of about 830,000 distinct CDR3 sequences listed, around a third are singletons. Here the sequenced sample was cultured CD8+ T cells from PBMCs, taken from culture after CMV antigen stimulation. The chain couples TRBV2 to TRBJ2-7; D possibly corresponds to TRBD1 (6 bases). The TCR sequence derives from a human donor in good health (CMV status not recorded). Some clones in this sample may be carry-over from other donors' samples. The CDR3 here is CASRPRSSYRVALHEQYF. The CDR3 DNA sequence: TGTGCCAGCAGACCCCGTTCGAGTTACAGGGTTGCCCTCCACGAGCAGTACTTC. The complete variable domain, with remaining parts taken from reference TRBV2 and TRBJ2-7, reads EPEVTQTPSHQVTQMGQEVILRCVPISNHLYFYWYRQILGQKVEFLVSFYNNEISEKSEIFDDQFSVERPDGSNFTLKIRSTKLEDSAMYFCASRPRSSYRVALHEQYFGPGTRLTVT.